Below, 26 T cell receptor beta chains from the same sample are listed, as sequenced in a study of cytomegalovirus exposure and HLA in healthy donors. Only in-frame clones appear in the TCRdb table, and some are missing; sequencing was by immunoSEQ multiplex PCR. This sample has 250,000 to 350,000 clones, with roughly 87% found just once. The source material was PBMCs. The receptor source for this set is a woman in her 30s in good health and CMV-seropositive.

The CDR3 here is CASSPSKGSYEQYF. For the CDR3, the DNA is TGTGCCAGCTCACCAAGTAAGGGATCCTACGAGCAGTACTTC. The V call is TRBV18, the J call TRBJ2-7, with no clear D. V shed 2 bases and J shed 1 base, with 9 bases lying between them. The CDR3 runs 14 residues. Germline V lookup: CDR1 KGHSH, CDR2 LQKENI.

J is TRBJ1-1 and V is TRBV11-2, with no clear D. The CDR3 loop spans 14 amino acids. V was shortened by 2 bases and J by 2 bases, with 9 bases between the two germline ends. Germline CDR1 SGHAT, CDR2 FQNNGV. The CDR3 is CASSLFPGNTEAFF. The CDR3 DNA is TGTGCCAGCAGCTTATTTCCGGGCAACACTGAAGCTTTCTTT. The full variable domain, with the rest looked up from reference TRBV11-2 and TRBJ1-1, is EAGVAQSPRYKIIEKRQSVAFWCNPISGHATLYWYQQILGQGPKLLIQFQNNGVVDDSQLPKDRFSAERLKGVDSTLKIQPAKLEDSAVYLCASSLFPGNTEAFFGQGTRLTVV.

The V call is TRBV11-3, the J call TRBJ2-3, with D possibly being TRBD2 (5 bases). CDR1 is SGHNT and CDR2 is YENEEA in the germline V gene. Between the trimmed V and J ends, which lost 5 bases and 4 bases, there was a span of 10 bases. The CDR3 is 13 amino acids. CDR3 in DNA: TGTGCCAGCAGCCGAGGACTTCCAGATACGCAGTATTTT. Translated, it gives CASSRGLPDTQYF.

Only a few counts were recorded for this clone. The chain is built from TRBV6-1 and TRBJ1-2; tentative D call: TRBD1 (6 bases). The CDR3 runs 15 residues. V shed 11 bases and J shed 6 bases, with 25 bases lying between them. Germline CDR1 reads MNHNS; CDR2 reads SASEGT. CDR3 sequence (DNA): TGTGCCTCGGAGGTATTAGACAGGAATTCGGATGGCTACACCTTC. Its translation is CASEVLDRNSDGYTF.

In DNA form, the CDR3 reads TGTGCCAGCAGTACGACAGACAGGGACAATTCACCCCTCCACTTT. Translation: CASSTTDRDNSPLHF. J is TRBJ1-6 and V is TRBV28; 7 nucleotides match TRBD1. Per the germline V gene, CDR1 is MDHEN and CDR2 is SYDVKM. This CDR3 spans 15 amino acids. Trimming removed 5 bases from V and 7 bases from J; junction bases left unmatched: 8. The full variable domain, rest sourced from reference TRBV28 and TRBJ1-6, is DVKVTQSSRYLVKRTGEKVFLECVQDMDHENMFWYRQDPGLGLRLIYFSYDVKMKEKGDIPEGYSVSREKKERFSLILESASTNQTSMYLCASSTTDRDNSPLHFGNGTRLTVT.

The chain recombines TRBV5-1 with TRBJ2-1; TRBD1 agrees at 7 bases. The ends lost 0 bases at V and 8 bases at J; junction bases unmatched: 11. In germline, CDR1 is SGHRS, CDR2 YFSETQ. The CDR3 loop spans 16 amino acids. CDR3: CASSLGLGQASDEQFF. CDR3 DNA: TGCGCCAGCAGCTTGGGGCTCGGACAGGCCAGCGATGAGCAGTTCTTC.

This sequence joins TRBV9 and TRBJ1-5; weak D call: TRBD1 (6 bases). Trimming removed 3 bases at V and 0 bases at J, with 19 bases between. The CDR3 sequence is 18 residues long. Germline V gene lookup returns CDR1 SGDLS and CDR2 YYNGEE. CDR3 sequence (DNA): TGTGCCAGCAGCGCGCCCCTCTGGGGGCTTGATAGCAATCAGCCCCAGCATTTT. Translating it yields CASSAPLWGLDSNQPQHF.

Notes on this clone: Additional DNA sequences in this sample encode the identical CDR3. The chain joins TRBV9 to TRBJ2-3, with D unresolved. The CDR3 is 12 amino acids. V gave up 0 bases and J gave up 3 bases, with 2 bases separating them. The V gene's germline CDR1 is SGDLS and CDR2 YYNGEE. Written as DNA, the CDR3 is TGTGCCAGCAGCGTAGCAACAGATACGCAGTATTTT. It translates to CASSVATDTQYF.

This clone is a singleton in its sample. This rearrangement joins TRBV30 to TRBJ2-7; D may be TRBD2 (5 bases). This CDR3 contains 16 residues. Trimming removed 1 base at V and 4 bases at J, with 20 bases between. Germline CDR1 is GTSNPN and CDR2 is SVGIG (reference sequence). The DNA of the CDR3 is TGTGCCTGGAGTGGACGCGGTTGGAGGAGAAGTTACGAGCAGTACTTC. Amino acid sequence: CAWSGRGWRRSYEQYF.

This CDR3 reads CASSLDIGQRAYEQYF. CDR3 coding DNA: TGTGCCAGCAGCTTGGACATTGGACAGAGGGCTTACGAGCAGTACTTC. J is TRBJ2-7 and V is TRBV5-6; maybe TRBD1 (6 bases). This CDR3 contains 16 residues. The ends were cut back, 0 bases at V and 4 bases at J, with 17 bases in the middle. The germline V gene encodes CDR1 SGHDT and CDR2 YYEEEE.

This chain uses TRBV7-6 with TRBJ1-4, with no clear D. The ends were cut back, 5 bases at V and 2 bases at J, with 15 bases in the middle. Per germline, CDR1 SGHVS and CDR2 FNYEAQ. The length of the CDR3 is 16 residues. CDR3 sequence reads: CASSPDYGVTNEKLFF. CDR3 nucleotides: TGTGCCAGCAGCCCAGATTATGGGGTCACTAATGAAAAACTGTTTTTT. Based on the CDR3 plus reference TRBV7-6 and TRBJ1-4, the full variable domain is GAGVSQSPRYKVTKRGQDVALRCDPISGHVSLYWYRQALGQGPEFLTYFNYEAQQDKSGLPNDRFSAERPEGSISTLTIQRTEQRDSAMYRCASSPDYGVTNEKLFFGSGTQLSVL.

CDR3 sequence reads: CSVETGQGDEQYF. The CDR3 DNA follows: TGCAGCGTTGAAACGGGACAGGGCGACGAGCAGTACTTC. The V call is TRBV29-1, the J call TRBJ2-7, with 9 bases aligning to TRBD1. The trim removed 2 bases at V and 5 bases at J, leaving 4 bases unmatched. CDR1 is SQVTM and CDR2 is ANQGSEA in the germline V gene. This CDR3 comprises 13 residues.

V usage is TRBV15 and J usage is TRBJ1-2; no clear D gene. Germline V gene sequence: CDR1 LNHNV, CDR2 YYDKDF (reference sequence). Trimming shortened V by 5 bases and J by 5 bases, and 9 bases separated the two germline ends. This CDR3 region has 12 residues. Here the CDR3 reads CATSGQYYGYTF. CDR3 DNA sequence: TGTGCCACCAGCGGTCAATATTATGGCTACACCTTC.

This chain joins TRBV7-2 and TRBJ1-2; 7 bases match TRBD1. Germline loops: CDR1 SGHTA, CDR2 FQGNSA. With V trimmed by 3 bases and J by 1 base, 14 bases remained unmatched. The CDR3 length is 18 residues. This CDR3 is CASSLLPGQRRFNYGYTF. CDR3 coding DNA: TGTGCCAGCAGCTTGCTGCCGGGACAGAGAAGGTTTAACTATGGCTACACCTTC.

This clone came up once. V usage is TRBV6-1 and J usage is TRBJ1-2; D is undetermined. The germline V and J ends were trimmed by 0 bases and 6 bases, with 11 bases remaining between them. The germline V gene has CDR1 MNHNS and CDR2 SASEGT. The CDR3 covers 14 residues. The CDR3 protein is CASSEAGGLDGYTF. The DNA of the CDR3 is TGTGCCAGCAGTGAAGCGGGAGGCCTCGATGGCTACACCTTC.

This chain uses TRBV27 with TRBJ2-7; 7 bases map to TRBD2. This CDR3 is 15 amino acids long. From germline, CDR1 is MNHEY and CDR2 SMNVEV (reference sequence). V lost 2 bases to trimming and J lost 4 bases; unmatched junction nucleotides: 8. The DNA of the CDR3 is TGTGCCAGCAGTTTAACGGCGGGAGTGAGGTACGAGCAGTACTTC. Its translation: CASSLTAGVRYEQYF.

This rearrangement joins TRBV4-3 to TRBJ1-3, with 7 bases lining up with TRBD1. Germline-derived CDR1 and CDR2 are LGHNA and YSLEER. This CDR3 is built from 15 residues. J lost 5 bases, V lost 1 base, and 5 bases had no gene match. CDR3 DNA sequence: TGCGCCAGCAGCCAAGGTTCAGGGGGGCGAAACACCATATATTTT. It translates to CASSQGSGGRNTIYF.

This clone was observed a single time. The rearrangement joins TRBV5-1 to TRBJ2-7; 8 bases agree with TRBD1. Germline trimming cut 4 bases from V and 0 bases from J; bases unmatched to any gene: 3. The CDR3 extends over 14 amino acids. Looked up from germline, CDR1 is SGHRS and CDR2 is YFSETQ. DNA for the CDR3: TGCGCCAGCAGCCGGACAGGGCGCTCCTACGAGCAGTACTTC. This translates into CASSRTGRSYEQYF.

The chain joins TRBV27 to TRBJ2-1, with D maybe TRBD2 (6 bases). The V and J ends lost 2 bases and 9 bases respectively, with 17 bases between them. Looked up from germline, CDR1 is MNHEY and CDR2 is SMNVEV (reference sequence). The CDR3 sequence is 15 residues long. The CDR3: CASSLRAGGASEQFF. CDR3 sequence (DNA): TGTGCCAGCAGTTTAAGAGCGGGCGGGGCTAGTGAGCAGTTCTTC.

The rearrangement links TRBV27 to TRBJ1-1, with unresolved D. Germline CDR1 and CDR2: MNHEY and SMNVEV (reference sequence). This CDR3 region has 13 residues. Trimming shortened V by 6 bases and J by 6 bases, and 14 bases separated the two germline ends. Here the CDR3 DNA reads TGTGCCAGCAGCCTCCTAGGGATGGCTGAAGCTTTCTTT. Protein: CASSLLGMAEAFF.

The V and J genes are TRBV14 and TRBJ1-1, with 9 bases identical to TRBD1. J was trimmed by 6 bases and V by 3 bases; bases with no gene match: 5. This CDR3 spans 14 amino acids. Germline V gene sequence: CDR1 SGHDN, CDR2 FVKESK. The DNA for the CDR3 is TGTGCCAGCAGCCACCGGGACAGGGTCTCTGAAGCTTTCTTT. This encodes CASSHRDRVSEAFF.

CDR3 DNA: TGCAGCGCCCTACTTGGGCTCAACACTGAAGCTTTCTTT. Its translation: CSALLGLNTEAFF. The chain is built from TRBV29-1 and TRBJ1-1; no clear D gene. CDR1 and CDR2 from the germline V gene are SQVTM and ANQGSEA. Trimming took off 7 bases at V and 2 bases at J, with 14 bases between the two ends. There are 13 residues in the CDR3.

The V call is TRBV15, the J call TRBJ1-2, with TRBD1 matching 10 bases. The V gene's germline CDR1 is LNHNV and CDR2 YYDKDF (reference sequence). Trimming took 1 base from V and 7 from J; bases not matched to a gene: 12. CDR3 length: 17 amino acids. CDR3 DNA sequence: TGTGCCACCAGCAGAGGGGAACCGGGACAGGGGCGCAGTGGCTACACCTTC. It specifies CATSRGEPGQGRSGYTF.

V gene TRBV6-4 combines with J gene TRBJ1-6; 7 bases are a match to TRBD1. With V trimmed by 6 bases and J by 5 bases, 4 bases remained unmatched. Per germline, CDR1 MRHNA and CDR2 SNTAGT. The CDR3 contains 14 residues. Here the CDR3 reads CASSPGTDNSPLHF. The CDR3 region has the DNA TGTGCCAGCAGCCCCGGGACAGATAATTCACCCCTCCACTTT.

This rearrangement joins TRBV28 to TRBJ2-7; tentatively, D is TRBD1 or TRBD2 (5 bases each). Per germline, CDR1 MDHEN and CDR2 SYDVKM. V gave up 7 bases and J gave up 3 bases, with 16 bases separating them. The CDR3 runs 14 residues. The CDR3 region is CASIGGTAGYEQYF. CDR3 bases: TGTGCCAGCATTGGTGGGACGGCGGGCTACGAGCAGTACTTC.

The rearrangement links TRBV6-5 to TRBJ2-1, with 7 bases identical to TRBD1. The germline V gene encodes CDR1 MNHEY and CDR2 SVGAGI. V was pared by 6 bases and J by 8 bases, with 13 bases of the junction left unmatched. The CDR3 spans 15 residues. The DNA of the CDR3 is TGTGCCAGCAGCCCCCGGACAGGCCCTTGGGATGAGCAGTTCTTC. As protein: CASSPRTGPWDEQFF.